A selection of T cell receptor beta chains follows, all from one sample in a study of technical replicates of blood from four donors. Assay: immunoSEQ multiplex PCR; the TCRdb copy retains only in-frame clones and omits some. The data show fewer than 100,000 clones, with around 95% seen just once and 0.2% to 0.25% held by the top ten. The sample comprised T cells isolated from PBMCs. These receptor sequences come from a human donor in good health. CDR3s leave out the opening cysteine and the closing phenylalanine or tryptophan.

length | V | CDR3
12 | TRBV21-1 | ASRPGWDTGELF
14 | TRBV10-2 | ATRPLSGDSNQPQH
12 | TRBV5-1 | ASSLVGGNYGYT
13 | TRBV19 | ASSDRSGVSYEQY
11 | TRBV30 | AWSQSLSGEAF
14 | TRBV9 | ASSGISGRAVYEQY
13 | TRBV11-2 | ASSSLSGGVSPLH
14 | TRBV7-9 | ASSSQPGSGQETQY
13 | TRBV19 | ASSIVGRVEYEQY
10 | TRBV2 | ASTGTDQPQH
11 | TRBV6-6 | ASSYGGSAGQF
13 | TRBV9 | ASSGRAPRTGELF
14 | TRBV19 | ASSVSRGTVTTEQF
10 | TRBV6-5 | ASNNRGHGYT
10 | TRBV5-8 | ASSLEAPAAF
13 | TRBV6-1 | ASSEALTINEKLF
14 | TRBV28 | ASSLVLAGAHNEQF